This T cell receptor beta chain was identified during a study of regulatory T cells in long-lasting Graves disease. This clonotype was counted only a few times. The time point here: newly diagnosed GD, antithyroid drugs for less than 3 months. RNA extracted from PBMCs served as the sequencing template. V dropped 0 bases and J dropped 3 bases, with 7 bases sitting between them. This CDR3 is 14 amino acids long. Looked up from germline, CDR1 is SGHTS and CDR2 is YDEGEE. Combining iRepertoire HTBI primers with Arm-PCR of CDR3 regions, the authors built TCR beta libraries. TCRdb itself ran the multiplex PCR reads through MiXCR, one entry per CDR3 protein. The sample has 350,000 to 500,000 distinct CDR3 sequences, roughly 15% seen once; the top ten hold about 10%. These records were also assigned to another study, of T cells in Graves' hyperthyroidism and ophthalmopathy. As reported in that work: First-round RT-PCR with HTBI primers amplified the TCR CDR3 region.

This chain joins TRBV5-8 and TRBJ1-5, with no clear D. The sequence came from a woman aged 30 to 39 with Graves disease. Sample: peripheral blood mononuclear cells (PBMCs), taken at new diagnosis, from a patient treated with antithyroid drugs. CDR3 protein: CASSLVAPNQPQHF. The CDR3 nucleotides read TGTGCCAGCAGCTTGGTGGCCCCCAATCAGCCCCAGCATTTT.